A single sample is the source of the 22 T cell receptor beta chains below, sequenced in a study of blood T cell repertoires in COVID-19. Data came from immunoSEQ multiplex PCR; TCRdb stores just in-frame clones and leaves some out. In the table there are about 240,000 clones, roughly 90% of which are singletons. Sequencing was performed on peripheral blood. Receptors originate from a man between 60 and 70 years old who had recovered from COVID-19.

The chain joins TRBV2 to TRBJ2-7; TRBD2 is a possible D gene (6 bases). Germline V gene lookup returns CDR1 SNHLY and CDR2 FYNNEI. With 1 base removed from V and 4 bases from J, the gap between germline ends came to 14 bases. The length of the CDR3 is 15 residues. CDR3 coding DNA: TGTGCCAGCAGTGAAGACCAGCGGGCGCTGTACGAGCAGTACGTC. It codes for CASSEDQRALYEQYV.

V is TRBV6-5 and J is TRBJ1-2, with D perhaps TRBD1 (5 bases). The CDR3 has 15 residues. Trimming cost V 7 bases and J 0 bases, with 15 bases left between them. Germline CDR1 and CDR2: MNHEY and SVGAGI. CDR3 bases: TGTGCCAGCAATGGACAAGCGACAGCTAACTATGGCTACACCTTC. Its translation: CASNGQATANYGYTF.

V and J are TRBV4-1 and TRBJ1-1; D perhaps matches TRBD1 (5 bases). With 1 base removed from V and 0 bases from J, the gap between germline ends came to 9 bases. Germline CDR1 is MGHRA and CDR2 is YSYEKL. This CDR3 is 15 amino acids long. CDR3 in amino acids: CASSQAAGMNTEAFF. The CDR3 DNA follows: TGCGCCAGCAGCCAAGCGGCAGGGATGAACACTGAAGCTTTCTTT.

This rearrangement joins TRBV2 to TRBJ2-7, with TRBD1 matching 10 bases. V was clipped by 9 bases and J by 1 base; unmatched bases: 9. Germline values: CDR1 SNHLY, CDR2 FYNNEI. The CDR3 covers 15 residues. The CDR3, as DNA: TGTGCCAGTAACAGGGGGACAGGGGCGTCCTACGAGCAGTACTTC. It translates to CASNRGTGASYEQYF.

The chain joins TRBV5-6 to TRBJ2-5, with D hard to call. Trimming shortened V by 3 bases and J by 7 bases, and 13 bases separated the two germline ends. The CDR3 runs 13 residues. CDR1 is SGHDT and CDR2 is YYEEEE in the germline V gene. DNA for the CDR3: TGTGCCAGCAGCTCCGGGTGGGTTGGGACCCAGTACTTC. The encoded protein is CASSSGWVGTQYF.

This chain links TRBV6-5 with TRBJ1-5, with unresolved D. Germline CDR1 is MNHEY and CDR2 is SVGAGI. V shed 5 bases and J shed 7 bases, with 15 bases lying between them. This CDR3 is built from 14 residues. CDR3 sequence (DNA): TGTGCCAGCAGTCCTAGGGAGTTTCGCCAGCCCCAGCATTTT. As protein: CASSPREFRQPQHF.

This sequence joins TRBV14 and TRBJ2-2; TRBD2 is a possible D gene (5 bases). V lost 3 bases to trimming and J lost 0 bases, with 8 bases between them. The CDR3 totals 15 residues. CDR1 and CDR2 from the germline V gene are SGHDN and FVKESK. The CDR3 is CASSHELANTGELFF. In DNA, the CDR3 is TGTGCCAGCAGCCACGAACTAGCGAACACCGGGGAGCTGTTTTTT.

The chain has TRBV7-8 and TRBJ1-6; maybe TRBD1 (6 bases). This CDR3 region has 19 residues. From germline, CDR1 is SGHVS and CDR2 FQNEAQ. V lost 5 bases to trimming and J lost 0 bases, with 20 bases between them. The CDR3 spells CASSPGARGPSSYNSPLHF. The CDR3, as DNA: TGTGCCAGCAGCCCAGGGGCCCGGGGCCCGAGCTCCTATAATTCACCCCTCCACTTT.

The chain uses TRBV27 and TRBJ2-2; D is unresolved. The CDR3 consists of 13 residues. Germline lookup yields CDR1 MNHEY and CDR2 SMNVEV (reference sequence). Trimming left V 6 bases short and J 5 bases short, with 10 bases between. The CDR3 nucleotides are TGTGCCAGCAGCACCCACAGAACCGGGGAGCTGTTTTTT. Encoded protein: CASSTHRTGELFF.

The chain is built from TRBV18 and TRBJ1-1; TRBD1 agrees at 9 bases. Germline CDR1 and CDR2: KGHSH and LQKENI. The CDR3 sequence is 15 residues long. V trimming: 5 bases; J trimming: 10 bases; junction bases outside the gene matches: 14. In DNA, the CDR3 is TGTGCCAGCTCATCATCAAAAGGGACAGGGTCCTTAGCTTTCTTT. This codes for CASSSSKGTGSLAFF.

The rearrangement joins TRBV4-2 to TRBJ2-3, with 8 bases that match TRBD2. Trimming removed 1 base from V and 4 bases from J; junction bases left unmatched: 10. CDR1 is LGHNA, CDR2 YNFKEQ, per germline. CDR3 length: 17 amino acids. The CDR3 protein is CASSQGLNGGAADTQYF. In DNA form, the CDR3 reads TGTGCCAGCAGCCAAGGATTAAACGGGGGGGCCGCAGATACGCAGTATTTT.

This rearrangement joins TRBV19 to TRBJ2-7; tentatively, D is TRBD1 (6 bases). Trimming stripped 3 bases from V and 3 bases from J, with 18 bases between. Per germline, CDR1 LNHDA and CDR2 SQIVND (reference sequence). This CDR3 is built from 16 residues. In DNA form, the CDR3 reads TGTGCCAGTAGTATGGTAGGCCTCCCAGGGGTCTACGAGCAGTACGTC. Residues: CASSMVGLPGVYEQYV.

V usage is TRBV3-1 (or the pseudogene TRBV3-2) and J usage is TRBJ2-5; 7 nucleotides line up with TRBD1. The V gene's germline CDR1 is LGHDT and CDR2 YNNKEL (reference sequence). The CDR3 has 13 residues. With 6 bases clipped from V and 5 bases from J, the junction kept 6 bases outside the gene matches. CDR3 DNA: TGTGCCAGCAGAAAAAACAGGGGCGAGACCCAGTACTTC. Amino acid sequence: CASRKNRGETQYF.

The chain uses TRBV7-9 and TRBJ1-6; D possibly corresponds to TRBD1 (5 bases). This CDR3 has 14 residues. CDR1 SEHNR and CDR2 FQNEAQ come from the germline V gene (reference sequence). Trimming pared 1 base from V and 10 bases from J, leaving 11 bases between. The DNA of the CDR3 is TGTGCCAGCAGCTTAGAGGGGATAGGATCACCCCTCCACTTT. Protein product: CASSLEGIGSPLHF.

As DNA, the CDR3 is TGTGCCAGCAGCCCGTCCCTCTACAATGAGCAGTTCTTC. Its translation: CASSPSLYNEQFF. This chain joins TRBV3-1 (or the pseudogene TRBV3-2) and TRBJ2-1; unclear D gene. Germline CDR1 is LGHDT and CDR2 is YNNKEL (reference sequence). CDR3 size: 13 residues. Trimming left V 4 bases short and J 3 bases short, with 7 bases between.

V usage is TRBV5-1 and J usage is TRBJ1-1, with D unclear. Trimming removed 4 bases from V and 3 bases from J, with 7 bases in between. The germline V gene encodes CDR1 SGHRS and CDR2 YFSETQ. This CDR3 region has 12 residues. Written as DNA, the CDR3 is TGCGCCAGCAGCCCCCAGGACACTGAAGCTTTCTTT. Protein: CASSPQDTEAFF.

V and J are TRBV5-4 and TRBJ1-1, with D possibly TRBD1 on 5 matching bases. In germline, CDR1 is SGHNT, CDR2 YYREEE (reference sequence). CDR3 size: 14 residues. The germline V and J ends were trimmed by 0 bases and 2 bases, with 8 bases remaining between them. The CDR3 region has the DNA TGTGCCAGCAGCTTGGGGGGCAAAAACACTGAAGCTTTCTTT. Translation gives CASSLGGKNTEAFF.

This chain joins TRBV11-2 and TRBJ2-7, with 8 bases lining up with TRBD1. CDR1 SGHAT and CDR2 FQNNGV come from the germline V gene. V gave up 5 bases and J gave up 2 bases; unmatched junction bases: 5. This CDR3 spans 14 amino acids. This chain's CDR3 is CASSARTGPYEQYV. CDR3 coding DNA: TGTGCCAGCAGCGCTCGGACAGGGCCCTACGAGCAGTACGTC.

This clone was seen ten or more times. This rearrangement joins TRBV3-1 (or the pseudogene TRBV3-2) to TRBJ1-2, with D possibly being TRBD1 (5 bases). The CDR3 length is 14 residues. The V and J ends lost 0 bases and 9 bases respectively, with 14 bases between them. Looked up from germline, CDR1 is LGHDT and CDR2 is YNNKEL (reference sequence). The CDR3 nucleotides are TGTGCCAGCAGCCAAGATTTCGGACAATCTCGCTACACCTTC. Translation: CASSQDFGQSRYTF.

Points on this clone: The DNA is left out, because the CDR3 cannot be placed on it with certainty; the CDR3 is given as TCRdb lists it. The V and J genes are TRBV21-1 and TRBJ2-5; TRBD1, the table's D call, lacks a check against the DNA. TRBV21-1 is a pseudogene segment. The CDR3 comprises 15 residues, both ends counted. CDR3 loop: CASYRCSGGQETQYF.

This clone has a count of ten or more. The rearrangement uses TRBV2 and TRBJ2-7, with TRBD2 identical over 9 bases. The CDR3 runs 14 residues. The ends lost 2 bases at V and 4 bases at J; junction bases unmatched: 3. CDR1 and CDR2 from the germline V gene are SNHLY and FYNNEI. CDR3 nucleotides: TGTGCCAGCAGTGAACGTGCGGGGGGGTACGAGCAGTACGTC. Protein product: CASSERAGGYEQYV.

The chain has TRBV21-1 and TRBJ2-7; no DNA check was done on the table's D call, TRBD2. TRBV21-1 is a listed pseudogene. This CDR3 comprises 13 residues. The CDR3, as DNA: TGTGCCAGCAGCATCCGTTTTTCCTACGAGCAGTACTTC. Protein sequence: CASSIRFSYEQYF.